These 8 T cell receptor beta chains were sequenced from one sample in a study of blood T cells in healthy people across ages. Together with a sample-barcoded 5' primer, a J-beta primer mix was included in a second PCR lasting about 7 to 12 cycles. In TCRdb, the 5' RACE reads were re-called with MiXCR into one record per CDR3 protein. The sample has over a million distinct CDR3 sequences; 42% are singletons. Sequences were obtained from blood. Receptors were obtained from a woman younger than 30 in good health.

The genes are TRBV5-1 and TRBJ2-3, with a possible D match to TRBD2 (5 bases). This CDR3 comprises 14 residues. Germline V gene sequence: CDR1 SGHRS, CDR2 YFSETQ. Between the trimmed V and J ends, which lost 4 bases and 4 bases, there was a span of 13 bases. CDR3 sequence reads: CASSLLAPADTQYF. In nucleotides, the CDR3 is TGCGCCAGCAGCCTTCTAGCCCCTGCAGATACGCAGTATTTT.

The chain has TRBV20-1 and TRBJ2-4, with D tentatively TRBD2 (6 bases). The V end was cut by 7 bases, the J end by 3 bases, with 7 bases between. The CDR3 length is 11 residues. Looked up from germline, CDR1 is DFQATT and CDR2 is SNEGSKA (reference sequence). The DNA of the CDR3 is TGCAGTGGAGCGGGCAAAAACATTCAGTACTTC. Translated: CSGAGKNIQYF.

This clonotype was detected only once. The chain recombines TRBV3-1 with TRBJ2-7; 11 bases match TRBD2. The closer fit of TRBJ2-5 to the DNA end suggests the J call may be wrong. The CDR3 runs to 16 residues. Germline V CDR1 and CDR2: LGHDT, YNNKEL (reference sequence). CDR3 sequence (DNA): TGTGCCAGCAGCCAAGTCTTTAGCGGGAGGGAGGAGACCCAGTACTTC. Residues: CASSQVFSGREETQYF.

This sequence joins TRBV20-1 and TRBJ2-1; D might be TRBD2 (5 bases). Germline V CDR1 and CDR2: DFQATT, SNEGSKA (reference sequence). This CDR3 region has 10 residues. With 4 bases removed from V and 10 bases from J, the gap between germline ends came to 8 bases. The CDR3 sequence: CSAILGEQFF. As DNA, the CDR3 is TGCAGTGCTATACTAGGGGAGCAGTTCTTC.

V and J are TRBV19 and TRBJ1-1; maybe TRBD1 (5 bases). The CDR3 runs 16 residues. V lost 8 bases and J 3 bases, leaving 22 bases between the germline ends. Germline V gene lookup returns CDR1 LNHDA and CDR2 SQIVND (reference sequence). CDR3 sequence (DNA): TGTGCCAGTGAGACAGACGAACTAGGACCGGACACTGAAGCTTTCTTT. Amino acid sequence: CASETDELGPDTEAFF.

This clonotype was counted only a few times. This chain links TRBV29-1 with TRBJ2-1; 7 bases are shared with TRBD2. The CDR3 has 15 amino acids. Germline V gene lookup returns CDR1 SQVTM and CDR2 ANQGSEA. The V segment lost 4 bases and the J segment 4 bases; nucleotides outside the gene matches: 10. Written as DNA, the CDR3 is TGCAGCGTTGCCCGTCAGGGCGGGGGATACAATGAGCAGTTCTTC. Translated, it gives CSVARQGGGYNEQFF.

This chain uses TRBV6-5 with TRBJ1-2, with D tentatively TRBD1 (5 bases). CDR1 and CDR2 from the germline V gene are MNHEY and SVGAGI. The CDR3 length is 13 residues. Between the trimmed V and J ends, which lost 5 bases and 4 bases, there was a span of 11 bases. The CDR3 loop reads CASSDGGSYGYTF. CDR3 in DNA: TGTGCCAGCAGTGATGGGGGGTCCTATGGCTACACCTTC.

This clonotype was seen just once. A much larger clone lies one base from this, so it may be a read error. This chain links TRBV11-2 with TRBJ2-7; the match to TRBD1 covers 9 bases. The CDR3 contains 13 residues. Germline V gives CDR1 SGHAT, CDR2 FQNNGV. J gave up 7 bases and V 7 bases, and 8 bases lay outside the gene matches. In DNA form, the CDR3 reads TGTGCCAGCAACCCTGACAGGGGGAATGAGCAGTACTTC. Translation: CASNPDRGNEQYF.